This TCR beta chain is drawn from a study of blood T cell repertoires in COVID-19 (TCRdb year 2020). At the level of the whole study: The collaborator samples originated in the United States, Italy and Spain and spanned the acute and convalescent phases of COVID-19. The material from the prospective study consisted of cDNA or gDNA derived from T cells, B-cell-depleted T cells, or PBMCs. Deeply sampled blood TCRbeta repertoires from subjects exposed to, actively infected with, or recovered from COVID-19 were included in the dataset. The repertoires were released in a freely available public database meant as a resource for research on the immune response to SARS-CoV-2. The samples were drawn from two sources: the first 160 participants of the ongoing ImmuneRACE study, and 1,254 subjects contributed by 6 global collaborators. Sample metadata almost always included a de-identified subject ID, COVID-19 status, age in years and sex. Where HLA class I and class II types were available, the types were taken from metadata supplied by the sample provider, not from assay-based typing.

As to this clone: The target of this receptor is not known. Per-base quality was not reported, and no clone a single base away is much larger than it.

The research as a whole found: The amount of clinical and demographic metadata varied by source and participant and was provided uncurated.

The immunoSEQ Assay, a bias-controlled multiplex PCR, was used to amplify TCRbeta CDR3 regions from genomic DNA. Per the original workflow: The number of nucleated cells in each sample was estimated by amplification of reference gene primers within the assay. To quantify the absolute abundance of each unique TCRbeta CDR3 rearrangement, sequence reads were collapsed and filtered. For each sample, productive Simpson clonality was calculated as the square root of Simpson's diversity index over productive rearrangements. The table comes from immuneACCESS by way of TCRdb, which keeps in-frame sequences with V and J called. Part of the clones is missing from these tables; in studies checked, under half for an unresolved V gene and the rest for unknown reasons. Clone size and V and J calls were adopted from that table, with D and trimming inferred from the DNA. The sample contains 200,000 to 300,000 clones, roughly four fifths of them found a single time. The leading ten clones occupy around 9.9% of the sample.

From the cysteine up to the phenylalanine, the CDR3 has a length of 15 residues. This entry keeps only the CDR3 DNA: 45 bases, framed from base 1. The germline V gene (reference sequence) specifies SEHNR as CDR1 and FQNEAQ as CDR2. V trim: 4 bases; J trim: 5 bases; unmatched bases: 6. Whole blood was collected in K2EDTA tubes by collaborating institutions according to the institutions' own protocols. For TCRbeta analysis, collaborators shipped samples in one of three forms: frozen whole blood, isolated PBMCs, or DNA extracted from either of those sample types. The rearranged segments are TRBV7-9 and TRBJ2-3, with 10 bases aligning to TRBD1. This clonotype was obtained from a woman of 80 years or more with acute or convalescent COVID-19. Sequencing was performed on peripheral blood. The base sequence is TGTGCCAGCAGCTCAGACAGGGGGCGCGAAGATACGCAGTATTTT. This gives the protein CASSSDRGREDTQYF.